This T cell receptor (beta chain) comes out of a study of T cell responses to AZD1222 COVID-19 vaccine. The V and J ends lost 5 bases and 4 bases respectively, with 14 bases between them. The germline V gene encodes CDR1 SEHNR and CDR2 FQNEAQ (reference sequence). This CDR3 contains 14 residues. The protocol was immunoSEQ multiplex PCR, while the TCRdb copy is restricted to in-frame clones and leaves out a portion. The repertoire consists of roughly 100,000 clones, with 75% to 90% occurring once and the leading ten covering around 20%. The chain has TRBV7-9 and TRBJ1-2; D remains unclear. The material was peripheral blood, obtained on day 0 of AZD1222 vaccination. This TCR came from an adult in good health. The CDR3: CASSPGVRAYGYTF. The CDR3 DNA follows: TGTGCCAGCAGCCCCGGTGTTCGGGCCTATGGCTACACCTTC.